This T cell receptor beta chain originates from a study of blood T cells in healthy people across ages. It was with a sample-barcoded 5' primer and a J-beta primer mix that a second PCR of roughly 7 to 12 cycles was run. TCRdb re-derived calls from the 5' RACE reads in MiXCR, one entry per CDR3 protein. The sample has about 1.8 million distinct CDR3 sequences; roughly 52% are singletons. Germline assignment: CDR1 SGHRS and CDR2 YFSETQ. The CDR3 has 14 residues. Trimming shortened V by 0 bases and J by 4 bases, and 5 bases separated the two germline ends. Source material: blood. The chain combines TRBV5-1 with TRBJ2-6; D unclear. This sequence originates from a woman in her forties in good health. The CDR3: CASSLAIGANVLTF. Here the CDR3 DNA reads TGCGCCAGCAGCTTGGCCATAGGGGCCAACGTCCTGACTTTC.